These T cell receptor beta chains were read from a single sample in a study of CXCR3-negative and CXCR3-positive naive CD8 T cells. TCRdb reprocessed the 5' RACE reads and stores each CDR3 protein as one record, lacking DNA. The sample's table shows about 110,000 distinct CDR3 sequences. Sequenced input: naive CXCR3+ CD8+ T cells from blood. The source of these receptors is a human donor in good health. Some clones in this sample may be carry-over from other donors' samples. CDR3s include the opening cysteine and the closing phenylalanine or tryptophan.

v_gene	j_gene	CDR3aa
TRBV5-6	TRBJ2-5	CASSSWEETQYF
TRBV28	TRBJ2-1	CASSSPGLAGHSSYNEQFF
TRBV7-2	TRBJ2-1	CASSLAAGGLNEQFF
TRBV27	TRBJ2-3	CASSWDRVFADTQYF
TRBV29-1	TRBJ2-7	CSVVVLYEQYF
TRBV19	TRBJ2-1	CASSSGRGNEQFF
TRBV4-3	TRBJ2-5	CASSQDPPGRIQLQETQYF
TRBV18	TRBJ2-2	CASSPLGPNTGELFF
TRBV29-1	TRBJ1-1	CSVEQGGRTEAFF
TRBV3-1	TRBJ2-1	CASSLGDPPSEQFF
TRBV4-3	TRBJ1-1	CASSDRVPNTEGFF
TRBV4-1	TRBJ2-1	CASSQDRESDEQFF
TRBV6-2/TRBV6-3	TRBJ1-2	CASTDRDYGYTF
TRBV20-1	TRBJ2-2	CSARQGEAGELFF
TRBV6-2/TRBV6-3	TRBJ2-3	CASSSIRGGGAEDTQYF
TRBV11-2	TRBJ2-3	CASSALKGLEVTDTQYF
TRBV2	TRBJ2-1	CASSDWGVLGNEQFF
TRBV7-9	TRBJ1-1	CASSSTLNTEAFF
TRBV14	TRBJ1-1	CASSQDARPVAFF
TRBV5-6	TRBJ1-2	CASSPTQGADGYTF